This entry describes one TCR beta chain. CDR3 size: 12 residues. Germline CDR1 reads ENHRY; CDR2 reads SYGVKD. Naive CD8 cells, CD45RO-negative and positively selected for CCR7, excluded terminally differentiated effector memory CD45RA+ cells. The record originates from a study of shared clonotypes between healthy human individuals. This was a deep-level run. TCRdb's copy holds only in-frame clones and misses some; the assay was immunoSEQ multiplex PCR. The sample has more than 500,000 clones, roughly 96% seen once; the top ten hold 0.11%. V gene TRBV10-3 combines with J gene TRBJ2-7, with 7 bases that match TRBD1. This TCR derives from a woman in her twenties or thirties in good health. The sequencing sample was made of naive CD8+ T cells sorted from blood. The CDR3 reads CATGRGSDEQYF. The CDR3, as DNA: TGTGCAACCGGCAGGGGGTCGGACGAGCAGTACTTC.